This TCR beta chain emerged from a study of T cell changes during pregnancy in multiple sclerosis. This clone was detected only once. Data came from immunoSEQ multiplex PCR; TCRdb stores just in-frame clones and leaves some out. The sample has 85,000 to 100,000 clones, 85% to 95% seen once; the top ten hold approximately 1.9%. The CDR3 has 15 residues. Trimming took 0 bases from V and 7 from J, leaving 13 bases between them. CDR1 SGHRS and CDR2 YFSETQ come from the germline V gene. The gene calls are TRBV5-1 and TRBJ1-4; no definite D call. This receptor was taken from a female donor with multiple sclerosis, enrolled in a pregnancy study. The sequencing used peripheral blood, collected after pregnancy. The CDR3 loop reads CASSLDGFGGEKLFF. The CDR3 DNA reads TGCGCCAGCAGCTTGGACGGGTTCGGCGGTGAAAAACTGTTTTTT.